This record covers a single TCR beta chain. As yet, its antigen is unknown. These data are taken from a study of chemoradiotherapy in HPV16-positive cancers. Study conclusions and caveats: Functional assays defining HPV-specific T cells used only two HPV16-positive patients.

The V end was cut by 0 bases, the J end by 3 bases, with 11 bases between. This CDR3 has 15 residues. Germline V CDR1 and CDR2: ENHRY, SYGVKD. Libraries were prepared by immunoSEQ multiplex PCR; TCRdb keeps only in-frame clonotypes and omits some of them. The table shows 5,000 to 6,500 clones, with nearly 80% occurring only once. The chain links TRBV10-3 to TRBJ2-5; D perhaps matches TRBD1 (5 bases). Sampling was done from a patient who underwent chemoradiotherapy. This receptor was taken from a human donor with HPV-associated anogenital cancer. The DNA of the CDR3 is TGTGCCATCAGTGAGTCGCCAGGGCGGAAAGAGACCCAGTACTTC. As protein: CAISESPGRKETQYF.